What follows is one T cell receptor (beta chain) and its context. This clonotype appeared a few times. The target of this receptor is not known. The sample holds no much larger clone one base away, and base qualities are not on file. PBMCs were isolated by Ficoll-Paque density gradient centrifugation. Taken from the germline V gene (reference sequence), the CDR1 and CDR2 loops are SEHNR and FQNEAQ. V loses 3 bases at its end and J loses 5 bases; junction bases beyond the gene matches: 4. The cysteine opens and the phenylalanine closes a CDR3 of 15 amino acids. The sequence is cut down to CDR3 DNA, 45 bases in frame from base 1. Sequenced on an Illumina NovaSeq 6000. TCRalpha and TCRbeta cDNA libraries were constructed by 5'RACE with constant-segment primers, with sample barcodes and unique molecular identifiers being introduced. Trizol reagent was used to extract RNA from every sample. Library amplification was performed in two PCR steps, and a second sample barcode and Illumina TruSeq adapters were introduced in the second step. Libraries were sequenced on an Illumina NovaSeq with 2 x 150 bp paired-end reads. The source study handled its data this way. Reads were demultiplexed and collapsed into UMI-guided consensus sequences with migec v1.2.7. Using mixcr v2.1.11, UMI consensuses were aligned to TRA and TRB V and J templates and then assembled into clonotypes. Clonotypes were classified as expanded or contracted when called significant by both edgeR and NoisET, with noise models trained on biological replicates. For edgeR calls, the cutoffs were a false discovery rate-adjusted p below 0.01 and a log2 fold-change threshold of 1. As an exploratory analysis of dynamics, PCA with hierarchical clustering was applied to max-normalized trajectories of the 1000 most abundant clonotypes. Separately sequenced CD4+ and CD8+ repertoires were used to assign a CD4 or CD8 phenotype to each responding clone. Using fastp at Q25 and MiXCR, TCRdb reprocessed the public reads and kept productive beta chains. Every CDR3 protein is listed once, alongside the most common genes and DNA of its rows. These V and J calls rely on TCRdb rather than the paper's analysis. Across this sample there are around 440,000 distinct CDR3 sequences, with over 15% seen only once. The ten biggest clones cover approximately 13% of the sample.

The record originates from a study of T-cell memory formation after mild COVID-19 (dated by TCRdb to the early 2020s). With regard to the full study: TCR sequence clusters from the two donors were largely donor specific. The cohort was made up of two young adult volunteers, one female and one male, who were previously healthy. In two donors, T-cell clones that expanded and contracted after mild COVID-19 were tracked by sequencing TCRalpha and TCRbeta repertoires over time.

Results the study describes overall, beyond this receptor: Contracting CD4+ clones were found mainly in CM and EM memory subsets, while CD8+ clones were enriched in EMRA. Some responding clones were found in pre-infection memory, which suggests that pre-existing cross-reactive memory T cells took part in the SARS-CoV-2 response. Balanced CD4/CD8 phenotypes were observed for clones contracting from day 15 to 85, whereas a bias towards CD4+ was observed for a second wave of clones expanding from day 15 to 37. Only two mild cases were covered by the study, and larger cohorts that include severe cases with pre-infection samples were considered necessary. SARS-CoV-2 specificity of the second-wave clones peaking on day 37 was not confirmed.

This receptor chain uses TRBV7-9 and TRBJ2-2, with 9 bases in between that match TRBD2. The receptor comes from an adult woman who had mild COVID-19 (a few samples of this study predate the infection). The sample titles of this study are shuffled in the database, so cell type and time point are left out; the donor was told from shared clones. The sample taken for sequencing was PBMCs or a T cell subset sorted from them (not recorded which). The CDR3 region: CASSFGTSLTGELFF. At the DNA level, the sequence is TGTGCCAGCAGCTTCGGGACTAGCCTAACCGGGGAGCTGTTTTTT.